This TCR beta chain was observed in a study of control samples from healthy donors and cancer patients. The V gene lost 6 bases and the J gene lost 4 bases, with 13 bases spanning the gap. There are 14 residues in the CDR3. Per germline, CDR1 MNHEY and CDR2 SVGEGT. The protocol was immunoSEQ multiplex PCR, while the TCRdb copy is restricted to in-frame clones and leaves out a portion. The table records under 200,000 clones, approximately 93% of them present only once. Sequences were obtained from blood. The clonotype was recovered from a woman aged 40 to 50 in good health. The rearrangement uses TRBV6-2 or TRBV6-3 and TRBJ1-5, with D unclear. The CDR3 DNA reads TGTGCCAGCAGCGATCCGGGTGAGAATCAGCCCCAGCATTTT. It translates to CASSDPGENQPQHF.